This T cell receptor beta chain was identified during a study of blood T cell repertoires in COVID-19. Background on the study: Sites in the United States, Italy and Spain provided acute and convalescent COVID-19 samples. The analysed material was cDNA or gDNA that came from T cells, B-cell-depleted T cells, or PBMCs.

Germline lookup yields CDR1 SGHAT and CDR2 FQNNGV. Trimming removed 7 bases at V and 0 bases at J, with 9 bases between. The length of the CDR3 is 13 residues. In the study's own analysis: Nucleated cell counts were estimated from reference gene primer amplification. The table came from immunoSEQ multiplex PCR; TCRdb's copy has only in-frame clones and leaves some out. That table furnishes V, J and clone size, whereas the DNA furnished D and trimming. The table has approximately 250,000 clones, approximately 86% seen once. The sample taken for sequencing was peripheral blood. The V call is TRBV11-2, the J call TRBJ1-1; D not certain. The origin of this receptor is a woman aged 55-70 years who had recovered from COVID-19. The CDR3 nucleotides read TGTGCCAGCAACGGGGTAATGAACACTGAAGCTTTCTTT. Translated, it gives CASNGVMNTEAFF.